Included here is one TCR beta chain sequence, with context. The antigen remains unidentified. This sample is drawn from a study of CXCR3-negative and CXCR3-positive naive CD8 T cells. Looking at the study overall: Sequencing yielded approximately 150 million TRB reads, roughly 1.5 +/- 0.3 million per library.

Using triplicate sorts, 300,000 or so cells were collected each time from every CD8+ T cell subset. Those CD8+ T cells considered naive were CD45RO-CCR7+CD27+CD95-. The study, taken as a whole, reports: TCR strength was inferred from TRB CDR3 properties, while surface CD5 was comparable between naive subsets.

The method, 5' RACE with UMI labels, was used to prepare the TRB cDNA libraries. TCRdb reworked the 5' RACE reads into one entry per CDR3 protein, no DNA. The sample data list about 120,000 distinct CDR3 sequences. The CDR3 totals 16 residues. Germline V gene lookup returns CDR1 SEHNR and CDR2 FQNEAQ (reference sequence). J is TRBJ2-1 and V is TRBV7-9; TCRdb outputs TRBD2, but without DNA this stays unchecked. The sample taken for sequencing was naive CXCR3- CD8+ T cells from blood. This sample's subset: CD45RO-CCR7+CD27+CD95- naive CD8+ T cells lacking CXCR3 (TNR3-). This clonotype was obtained from a human donor in good health. Some clones in this sample may be carry-over from other donors' samples. CDR3 residues: CASRQITSPNDDEQFF.